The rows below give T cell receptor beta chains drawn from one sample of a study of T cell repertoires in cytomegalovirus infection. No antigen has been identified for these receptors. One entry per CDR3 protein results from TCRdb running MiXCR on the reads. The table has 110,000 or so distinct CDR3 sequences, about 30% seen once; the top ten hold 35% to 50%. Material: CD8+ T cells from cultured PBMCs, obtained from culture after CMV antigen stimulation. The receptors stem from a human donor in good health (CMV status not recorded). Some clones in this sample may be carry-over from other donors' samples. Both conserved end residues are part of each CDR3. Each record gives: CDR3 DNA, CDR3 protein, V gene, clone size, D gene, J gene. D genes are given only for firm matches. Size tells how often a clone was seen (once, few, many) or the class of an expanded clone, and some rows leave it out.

CDR3 DNA: TGTGCCAGCAATGGGAGGGGGCCTTACAATGAGCAGTTCTTC; CDR3 protein: CASNGRGPYNEQFF; V gene: TRBV12-3/TRBV12-4; clone size: NA; D gene: NA; J gene: TRBJ2-1
CDR3 DNA: TGTGCCAGCAGCCAGGAACCAGGACAGCTCTCCTACGAGCAGTACTTC; CDR3 protein: CASSQEPGQLSYEQYF; V gene: TRBV7-2; clone size: NA; D gene: NA; J gene: TRBJ2-7
CDR3 DNA: TGTGCCAGCAGCTCGCAGCCGGGACTCCCGTTTGCTGATACGCAGTATTTT; CDR3 protein: CASSSQPGLPFADTQYF; V gene: TRBV7-2; clone size: many; D gene: NA; J gene: TRBJ2-3
CDR3 DNA: TGTGCCAGCAGCCTAGTGCCCGCAGGGGGCACGGACGAGCAGTACTTC; CDR3 protein: CASSLVPAGGTDEQYF; V gene: TRBV7-2; clone size: many; D gene: TRBD1; J gene: TRBJ2-7
CDR3 DNA: TGTGCCAGCAGCTTCGGGGCAGATAGCAATCAGCCCCAGCATTTT; CDR3 protein: CASSFGADSNQPQHF; V gene: TRBV5-6; clone size: few; D gene: NA; J gene: TRBJ1-5
CDR3 DNA: TGTGCCAGCAGTTTAACACGGAACACTGAAGCTTTCTTT; CDR3 protein: CASSLTRNTEAFF; V gene: TRBV27; clone size: many; D gene: NA; J gene: TRBJ1-1
CDR3 DNA: TGTGCCAGCGAAGGGACTCGCGGGGCTGATGACATTCAGTACTTC; CDR3 protein: CASEGTRGADDIQYF; V gene: TRBV25-1; clone size: NA; D gene: NA; J gene: TRBJ2-4
CDR3 DNA: TGTGCCAGCAGCTTAGTACTAGCGGGTCTACAAGAGACCCAGTACTTC; CDR3 protein: CASSLVLAGLQETQYF; V gene: TRBV7-9; clone size: NA; D gene: TRBD2; J gene: TRBJ2-5
CDR3 DNA: TGTGCCAGCAGTCACCGGGACCTTCACAATGAGCAGTTCTTC; CDR3 protein: CASSHRDLHNEQFF; V gene: TRBV7-9; clone size: once; D gene: NA; J gene: TRBJ2-1
CDR3 DNA: TGTGCCAGCAGCCTTGGGCTAGCGGGGGACGGGGAGACCCAGTACTTC; CDR3 protein: CASSLGLAGDGETQYF; V gene: TRBV7-6; clone size: NA; D gene: TRBD2; J gene: TRBJ2-5
CDR3 DNA: TGTGCCAGCAGCGACCCGGGGTCCGGGGAGCTGTTTTTT; CDR3 protein: CASSDPGSGELFF; V gene: TRBV6-6; clone size: NA; D gene: NA; J gene: TRBJ2-2
CDR3 DNA: TGTGCCAGCAGTGCAAATCTAGCGGGGGTTCTCGAGACCCAGTACTTC; CDR3 protein: CASSANLAGVLETQYF; V gene: TRBV12-3/TRBV12-4; clone size: NA; D gene: TRBD2; J gene: TRBJ2-5